The 19 T cell receptor beta chains listed next were all sequenced from one sample in a study of PD-1 blockade in mismatch repair-deficient tumors. Libraries were prepared by immunoSEQ multiplex PCR; TCRdb keeps only in-frame clonotypes and omits some of them. The sample carries about 40,000 clones, 85% recorded once. Material: peripheral blood, obtained roughly 76 weeks after starting pembrolizumab. Source of these receptors: an adult with mismatch repair-deficient cancer.

Of note for this clone: Germline and junction disagree at one end, which may indicate a read error. This chain links TRBV7-7 with TRBJ2-7; D is possibly TRBD1 or TRBD2 (5 bases each). The CDR3 totals 13 residues. Germline V lookup: CDR1 SSHAT, CDR2 FNYEAQ (reference sequence). CDR3 in amino acids: CASSPGTGYEQYF. Here the CDR3 DNA reads TGTGCTAGCAGCCCCGGGACGGGCTACGAGCAGTACTTC.

V and J are TRBV5-4 and TRBJ1-4; D is perhaps TRBD1 (5 bases). Trimming removed 2 bases from V and 10 bases from J, with 9 bases in between. CDR3 size: 12 residues. Germline V gene data show CDR1 as SGHNT and CDR2 as YYREEE (reference sequence). The CDR3 is CASSFWGGKLFF. The CDR3 nucleotides read TGTGCCAGCAGCTTCTGGGGGGGAAAACTGTTTTTT.

The chain carries TRBV7-9 and TRBJ2-7; D tentatively fits TRBD1 or TRBD2 (5 bases each). V lost 3 bases, J lost 5 bases, and 14 bases lay in between. CDR1 is SEHNR and CDR2 is FQNEAQ in the germline V gene (reference sequence). The CDR3 consists of 14 residues. CDR3 nucleotide sequence: TGTGCCAGCAGCTTGAGGGGATCCGTCGACGAGCAGTACTTC. The encoded protein is CASSLRGSVDEQYF.

The V and J genes are TRBV4-2 and TRBJ2-1; D ambiguous. V was trimmed by 0 bases and J by 2 bases, leaving 11 bases between them. The CDR3 sequence is 16 residues long. CDR1 and CDR2 (germline): LGHNA, YNFKEQ. The CDR3 DNA follows: TGTGCCAGCAGCCAAGATCTCCTTGGGGCCTACAATGAGCAGTTCTTC. Amino acid sequence: CASSQDLLGAYNEQFF.

The rearrangement uses TRBV6-5 and TRBJ1-2; 7 bases are shared with TRBD1. The J segment lost 5 bases and the V segment lost 7 bases, leaving 7 bases of the junction unmatched. Germline V gives CDR1 MNHEY, CDR2 SVGAGI. This CDR3 has 13 residues. The CDR3 DNA sequence: TGTGCCAGCACTAAGGGGGCGGAGTATGGCTACACCTTC. It specifies CASTKGAEYGYTF.

The rearrangement uses TRBV27 and TRBJ2-3; D is possibly TRBD1 (7 bases). The V gene's germline CDR1 is MNHEY and CDR2 SMNVEV (reference sequence). This CDR3 has 16 residues. V lost 8 bases and J lost 4, with 22 bases in between. This CDR3 reads CASLPGERGLADTQYF. CDR3 in DNA: TGTGCCAGCCTCCCGGGGGAGAGGGGGCTCGCAGATACGCAGTATTTT.

The rearrangement joins TRBV27 to TRBJ1-5; 8 nucleotides match TRBD1. The V segment lost 1 base and the J segment 0 bases; nucleotides outside the gene matches: 2. Germline V CDR1 and CDR2: MNHEY, SMNVEV (reference sequence). The CDR3 sequence is 16 residues long. The CDR3 DNA reads as TGTGCCAGCAGTTTATTGGGACAGGCTAGCAATCAGCCCCAGCATTTT. It codes for CASSLLGQASNQPQHF.

The rearrangement joins TRBV5-6 to TRBJ2-1; D is possibly TRBD1 or TRBD2 (5 bases each). Germline CDR1 reads SGHDT; CDR2 reads YYEEEE. This CDR3 contains 17 residues. Trimming removed 1 base from V and 5 bases from J, with 19 bases in between. CDR3 nucleotides: TGTGCCAGCAGCTTGCACTTCCGGGGACGCGGAAACAATGAGCAGTTCTTC. Its protein product is CASSLHFRGRGNNEQFF.

CDR3 nucleotide sequence: TGTGCCAGCAGCTTCAGCGGGGTGGCAGGATGGAACACCGGGGAGCTGTTTTTT. It translates to CASSFSGVAGWNTGELFF. This chain uses TRBV5-6 with TRBJ2-2; 7 bases match TRBD2. CDR1 SGHDT and CDR2 YYEEEE come from the germline V gene. The CDR3 length is 18 residues. V shed 2 bases, J shed 1 base, and the junction held 11 bases outside the gene matches.

The chain links TRBV19 to TRBJ2-6; D is undetermined. Trimming pared 7 bases from V and 0 bases from J, leaving 19 bases between. Germline V gives CDR1 LNHDA, CDR2 SQIVND (reference sequence). There are 18 residues in the CDR3. CDR3 region: CASTRKVRTGSGANVLTF. CDR3 coding DNA: TGTGCCAGTACCCGAAAGGTCAGGACGGGCTCTGGGGCCAACGTCCTGACTTTC.

J is TRBJ2-7 and V is TRBV5-1; 7 nucleotides line up with TRBD1. The V gene end was trimmed by 6 bases and the J gene end by 0 bases; junction bases not matched to a gene: 12. This CDR3 has 16 amino acids. Germline loops: CDR1 SGHRS, CDR2 YFSETQ. This CDR3 reads CASTQGDRPSSYEQYF. CDR3 sequence (DNA): TGCGCCAGCACCCAGGGGGACAGACCAAGCTCCTACGAGCAGTACTTC.

The chain combines TRBV9 with TRBJ1-4, with 7 positions matching TRBD1. The CDR3 totals 16 residues. The germline CDR1 and CDR2 sequences are SGDLS and YYNGEE. Trimming at V came to 2 bases and at J to 8 bases, leaving 12 bases not matched to a gene. CDR3 DNA: TGTGCCAGCAGCGTGGCCGAAGGCGGGGGACAGGAAAAACTGTTTTTT. The encoded protein is CASSVAEGGGQEKLFF.

This chain links TRBV5-4 with TRBJ2-5, with D hard to call. Trimming took off 2 bases at V and 1 base at J, with 15 bases between the two ends. The CDR3 runs to 16 residues. CDR1 and CDR2 from the germline V gene are SGHNT and YYREEE (reference sequence). The CDR3 region has the DNA TGTGCCAGCAGCTTACAACACCCCAGTCTCCAAGAGACCCAGTACTTC. It translates to CASSLQHPSLQETQYF.

The chain uses TRBV5-1 and TRBJ2-7; D is unclear. The CDR3 covers 15 residues. Germline V CDR1 and CDR2: SGHRS, YFSETQ. V lost 4 bases, J lost 0 bases, and 14 bases lay in between. CDR3 coding DNA: TGCGCCAGCAGCACTGACGGAACCTCCTCCTACGAGCAGTACTTC. Its translation is CASSTDGTSSYEQYF.

The V and J genes are TRBV23-1 and TRBJ1-5; TRBD1 matches 7 bases. TRBV23-1 is placed among ORFs of uncertain function. J gave up 2 bases and V 0 bases, and 4 bases lay outside the gene matches. This CDR3 region has 16 residues. CDR3 nucleotides: TGCGCCAGCAGTCAATCGAAGGGGGCAGGCAATCAGCCCCAGCATTTT. Amino acid sequence: CASSQSKGAGNQPQHF.

This chain links TRBV5-1 with TRBJ2-1, with 11 bases matching TRBD2. With 0 bases clipped from V and 6 bases from J, the junction kept 2 bases outside the gene matches. CDR1 is SGHRS and CDR2 is YFSETQ in the germline V gene. The CDR3 has 15 residues. The CDR3 DNA reads TGCGCCAGCAGCTTGGTTAGCGGGAGGGGCAATGAGCAGTTCTTC. This gives the protein CASSLVSGRGNEQFF.

V is TRBV27 and J is TRBJ2-3, with TRBD2 matching 14 bases. CDR3 length: 14 residues. Trimming removed 2 bases from V and 11 bases from J; junction bases left unmatched: 3. Germline lookup yields CDR1 MNHEY and CDR2 SMNVEV (reference sequence). This CDR3 reads CASSLRLAGGVQYF. The DNA of the CDR3 is TGTGCCAGCAGTTTACGACTAGCGGGAGGGGTGCAGTATTTT.

The genes are TRBV7-3 and TRBJ2-1; D may be TRBD1 (6 bases). The V end lost 1 base, the J end lost 7 bases, and 8 bases lay between the germline ends. There are 13 residues in the CDR3. Germline CDR1 SGHTA, CDR2 FQGTGA. The CDR3 DNA reads as TGTGCCAGCAGCTTAAAGAGGGGGAATGAGCAGTTCTTC. It encodes CASSLKRGNEQFF.

V usage is TRBV28 and J usage is TRBJ1-5; D is unclear. The CDR3 totals 13 residues. In germline, CDR1 is MDHEN, CDR2 SYDVKM. Trimming took off 2 bases at V and 4 bases at J, with 6 bases between the two ends. The CDR3 here is CASSLGRNQPQHF. DNA of the CDR3: TGTGCCAGCAGTTTAGGTAGGAATCAGCCCCAGCATTTT.